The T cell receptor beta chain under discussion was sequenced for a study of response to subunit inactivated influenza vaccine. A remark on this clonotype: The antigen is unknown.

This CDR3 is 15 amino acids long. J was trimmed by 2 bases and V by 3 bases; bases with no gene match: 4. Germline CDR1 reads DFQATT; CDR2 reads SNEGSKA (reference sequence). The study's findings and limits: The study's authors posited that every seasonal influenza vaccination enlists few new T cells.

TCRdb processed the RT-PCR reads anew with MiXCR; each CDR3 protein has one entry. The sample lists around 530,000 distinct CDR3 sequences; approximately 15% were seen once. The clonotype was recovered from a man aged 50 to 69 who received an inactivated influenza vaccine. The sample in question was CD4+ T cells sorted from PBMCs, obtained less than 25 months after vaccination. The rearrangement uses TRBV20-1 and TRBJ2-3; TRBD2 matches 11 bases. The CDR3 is CSASRTSGYTDTQYF. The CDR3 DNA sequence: TGCAGTGCTAGTAGGACTAGCGGGTACACAGATACGCAGTATTTT.